This TCR beta chain was retrieved from a study of blood T cells in healthy people across ages. The CDR3 length is 13 residues. CDR1 and CDR2 (germline): GTSNPN, SVGIG (reference sequence). The V segment lost 7 bases and the J segment 2 bases; nucleotides outside the gene matches: 5. Sample-barcoded 5' priming and a J-beta primer mix drove a second PCR of roughly 7 to 11 cycles. The template-switch adaptor, which had 12 random nucleotides, put a tag on each cDNA molecule. Each sample yielded at least 2.5 million CDR3-containing paired-end reads. From the 5' RACE reads, TCRdb called clonotypes with MiXCR, one entry per CDR3 protein. The sample holds more than 1.4 million distinct CDR3 sequences; about 40% are singletons and the top ten take roughly 8.2%. Notes on the study in general: Both naive CD4+ cell counts and diversity were greater in long-lived donors than in aged donors.

There are a few counts of this clonotype. The target antigen is unknown. This clonotype originated in a woman aged 18-30 years in good health. The rearrangement links TRBV30 to TRBJ2-7; 10 bases agree with TRBD2. Sample: blood. As DNA, the CDR3 is TGTGCCTCGGAAGGGACTAGCGCCTACGAGCAGTACTTC. Translated: CASEGTSAYEQYF. Using reference TRBV30 and TRBJ2-7 for the parts outside the CDR3, the full variable domain is SQTIHQWPATLVQPVGSPLSLECTVEGTSNPNLYWYRQAAGRGLQLLFYSVGIGQISSEVPQNLSASRPQDRQFILSSKKLLLSDSGFYLCASEGTSAYEQYFGPGTRLTVT.